These 26 T cell receptor beta chains were all obtained from the same sample, sequenced in a study of PD-L1 blockade in urothelial cancer. This table comes from immunoSEQ multiplex PCR, and its TCRdb copy is limited to in-frame clones, with some not included. The sample yields more than 55,000 clones, about 81% seen once. Time point here: pretreatment peripheral blood. The sample consisted of PBMCs, taken around atezolizumab (anti-PD-L1) treatment. The receptors derive from an older man with urothelial cancer.

The genes are TRBV4-2 and TRBJ2-1; 7 positions match TRBD1. The CDR3 contains 15 residues. Unmatched junction bases numbered 8, after V lost 8 bases and J lost 1 base. Germline V lookup: CDR1 LGHNA, CDR2 YNFKEQ. The CDR3 region is CASATDRASYNEQFF. The CDR3, as DNA: TGTGCCAGCGCTACAGACAGGGCTTCCTACAATGAGCAGTTCTTC.

This clone has only one observation. The rearrangement uses TRBV15 and TRBJ2-5; 9 bases align to TRBD1. The V segment lost 1 base and the J segment 2 bases; nucleotides outside the gene matches: 2. The CDR3 is 15 amino acids. The V gene's germline CDR1 is LNHNV and CDR2 YYDKDF (reference sequence). The CDR3 DNA follows: TGTGCCACCAGCAGAGCTGGGACAGGGCAAGAGACCCAGTACTTC. Translated: CATSRAGTGQETQYF.

This chain uses TRBV5-6 with TRBJ2-5, with a weak D call TRBD1 (5 bases). CDR3 length equals 14 residues. Germline CDR1 is SGHDT and CDR2 is YYEEEE. V was cut by 1 base and J by 5 bases, with 12 bases left in between. In nucleotides, the CDR3 is TGTGCCAGCAGCTTGCTGGCAGGGTGGGAGACCCAGTACTTC. Its protein is CASSLLAGWETQYF.

This chain uses TRBV6-5 with TRBJ1-1; TRBD1 agrees at 7 bases. Germline CDR1 and CDR2: MNHEY and SVGAGI. The length of the CDR3 is 15 residues. The trim removed 2 bases at V and 2 bases at J, leaving 5 bases unmatched. In DNA, the CDR3 is TGTGCCAGCAGTTACGGGACAGCTACCAACACTGAAGCTTTCTTT. Amino acids: CASSYGTATNTEAFF.

This clone has a count of ten or more. The gene calls are TRBV9 and TRBJ1-2; D is possibly TRBD1 (5 bases). The germline V and J ends were trimmed by 0 bases and 4 bases, with 13 bases remaining between them. Germline-derived CDR1 and CDR2 are SGDLS and YYNGEE. This CDR3 region has 15 residues. The DNA for the CDR3 is TGTGCCAGCAGCGTAGATGAGACAGATTTCTATGGCTACACCTTC. Its protein product is CASSVDETDFYGYTF.

The V gene is TRBV30, the J gene TRBJ1-5; D is possibly TRBD1 (5 bases). The CDR3 is made up of 16 amino acids. Germline V gives CDR1 GTSNPN, CDR2 SVGIG (reference sequence). V lost 0 bases to trimming and J lost 6 bases, with 18 bases between them. CDR3 sequence reads: CAWSVRSGGYGQPQHF. The CDR3 DNA follows: TGTGCCTGGAGTGTACGTTCCGGGGGTTACGGTCAGCCCCAGCATTTT.

The table lists this clone with a few counts. This rearrangement joins TRBV9 to TRBJ2-3, with 10 bases lining up with TRBD2. V gave up 0 bases and J gave up 6 bases; unmatched junction bases: 13. The CDR3 sequence is 18 residues long. Per germline, CDR1 SGDLS and CDR2 YYNGEE. The CDR3 region is CASSVDWGLAGVQDTQYF. The CDR3 DNA reads as TGTGCCAGCAGCGTAGACTGGGGGCTAGCGGGAGTTCAGGATACGCAGTATTTT. The full variable domain, with the rest looked up from reference TRBV9 and TRBJ2-3, is DSGVTQTPKHLITATGQRVTLRCSPRSGDLSVYWYQQSLDQGLQFLIQYYNGEERAKGNILERFSAQQFPDLHSELNLSSLELGDSALYFCASSVDWGLAGVQDTQYFGPGTRLTVL.

This clone was counted between two and nine times. The genes are TRBV5-5 and TRBJ1-2; maybe TRBD1 (5 bases). The CDR3 totals 13 residues. Between the trimmed V and J ends, which lost 4 bases and 2 bases, there was a span of 9 bases. Germline values: CDR1 SGHKS, CDR2 YYEKEE (reference sequence). DNA for the CDR3: TGTGCCAGCAGCCGGAGACAGAACTATGGCTACACCTTC. Amino acid sequence: CASSRRQNYGYTF.

The rearrangement joins TRBV5-1 to TRBJ1-1; no reliable D call. The CDR3 length is 13 residues. Germline CDR1 and CDR2: SGHRS and YFSETQ. The ends were cut back, 3 bases at V and 5 bases at J, with 11 bases in the middle. The CDR3 DNA sequence: TGCGCCAGCAGCTGGGGAGTGGAAACTGAAGCTTTCTTT. Its translation is CASSWGVETEAFF.

This clone was seen only once. The chain links TRBV5-1 to TRBJ2-3; D possibly corresponds to TRBD1 (5 bases). Per germline, CDR1 SGHRS and CDR2 YFSETQ. V was shortened by 4 bases and J by 1 base, with 13 bases between the two germline ends. The CDR3 sequence is 15 residues long. In DNA form, the CDR3 reads TGCGCCAGCAGCCCGGACAATTTACGCACAGATACGCAGTATTTT. It yields the protein CASSPDNLRTDTQYF.

In its sample, this clone was seen a few times. J is TRBJ1-1 and V is TRBV6-5; D ambiguous. CDR1 MNHEY and CDR2 SVGAGI come from the germline V gene. The CDR3 spans 13 residues. V was trimmed by 7 bases and J by 8 bases, leaving 17 bases between them. CDR3 bases: TGTGCCAGCACCTCCCCCTTCGGGAACGAAGCTTTCTTT. Its translation: CASTSPFGNEAFF.

The genes are TRBV9 and TRBJ2-1; 8 bases align to TRBD2. CDR1 and CDR2 from the germline V gene are SGDLS and YYNGEE. This CDR3 comprises 15 residues. Losses at the gene ends were 3 bases for V and 0 bases for J; bases not matched to a gene: 2. DNA of the CDR3: TGTGCCAGCAGCGACAGCGGGAGCTCCTACAATGAGCAGTTCTTC. Translating it yields CASSDSGSSYNEQFF.

The chain has TRBV5-5 and TRBJ1-1; perhaps TRBD1 as D (6 bases). The CDR3 totals 12 residues. CDR1 and CDR2 from the germline V gene are SGHKS and YYEKEE (reference sequence). Trimming took off 5 bases at V and 7 bases at J, with 12 bases between the two ends. The CDR3 region is CASSIQGGEAFF. CDR3 coding DNA: TGTGCCAGCAGTATACAGGGTGGTGAAGCTTTCTTT.

V is TRBV7-2 and J is TRBJ1-5; tentatively, D is TRBD1 (6 bases). Germline V CDR1 and CDR2: SGHTA, FQGNSA. The CDR3 spans 15 residues. Trimming took 3 bases from V and 2 from J, leaving 11 bases between them. The chain's CDR3 is CASSLLQGGNQPQHF. CDR3 coding DNA: TGTGCCAGCAGCTTGCTACAGGGTGGCAATCAGCCCCAGCATTTT.

This sequence joins TRBV5-1 and TRBJ1-1, with 9 bases fitting TRBD1. CDR3 length: 20 amino acids. V was clipped by 0 bases and J by 3 bases; unmatched bases: 18. Germline CDR1 and CDR2: SGHRS and YFSETQ. CDR3 nucleotides: TGCGCCAGCAGCTTGGGCTGGGGACAGGGAGATTTATTGGGGGACACTGAAGCTTTCTTT. Amino acid sequence: CASSLGWGQGDLLGDTEAFF.

The chain carries TRBV27 and TRBJ1-4, with a tentative D call TRBD1 (5 bases). CDR3 length: 12 amino acids. CDR1 and CDR2 from the germline V gene are MNHEY and SMNVEV (reference sequence). The V end lost 7 bases, the J end lost 5 bases, and 8 bases lay between the germline ends. The CDR3 DNA follows: TGTGCCAGCAAACGGGGGAATGAAAAACTGTTTTTT. Encoded protein: CASKRGNEKLFF.

The chain carries TRBV5-1 and TRBJ1-1, with D unclear. Germline lookup yields CDR1 SGHRS and CDR2 YFSETQ. The CDR3 length is 12 residues. Trimming removed 1 base at V and 3 bases at J, with 4 bases between. The CDR3 here is CASSLTDTEAFF. CDR3 nucleotides: TGCGCCAGCAGCTTGACGGACACTGAAGCTTTCTTT.

The chain uses TRBV6-4 and TRBJ2-1; 10 bases are a match to TRBD2. J was trimmed by 4 bases and V by 0 bases; bases with no gene match: 0. From germline, CDR1 is MRHNA and CDR2 SNTAGT. The length of the CDR3 is 15 residues. CDR3 nucleotide sequence: TGTGCCAGCAGTGACTCAGCGGGAGGGTACAATGAGCAGTTCTTC. This gives the protein CASSDSAGGYNEQFF.

The J gene is TRBJ2-7, the V gene TRBV9; 8 bases match TRBD2. This CDR3 has 16 residues. The J segment lost 3 bases and the V segment lost 2 bases, leaving 10 bases of the junction unmatched. Germline CDR1 reads SGDLS; CDR2 reads YYNGEE. The CDR3 protein is CASSVLPAGDYYEQYF. In nucleotides, the CDR3 is TGTGCCAGCAGCGTCTTGCCAGCGGGAGATTACTACGAGCAGTACTTC.

This sequence joins TRBV5-1 and TRBJ2-1; 7 bases match TRBD2. The CDR3 runs to 15 residues. Germline CDR1 reads SGHRS; CDR2 reads YFSETQ. Trimming took 1 base from V and 6 from J; bases not matched to a gene: 7. Here the CDR3 DNA reads TGCGCCAGCAGCTTGAGCGGGAATAGGCCCAATGAGCAGTTCTTC. Translating it yields CASSLSGNRPNEQFF.

The chain links TRBV5-1 to TRBJ1-3; D gene ambiguous. The CDR3 runs to 17 residues. Germline assignment: CDR1 SGHRS and CDR2 YFSETQ. Trimming stripped 4 bases from V and 3 bases from J, with 20 bases between. The CDR3 DNA reads as TGCGCCAGCAGCCCCCGGGGAGACACAGCAAATGGAAACACCATATATTTT. Translated: CASSPRGDTANGNTIYF.

V gene TRBV5-1 combines with J gene TRBJ2-7, with D possibly matching TRBD2 (6 bases). Germline CDR1 SGHRS, CDR2 YFSETQ. Between the trimmed V and J ends, which lost 4 bases and 5 bases, there was a span of 22 bases. This CDR3 contains 16 residues. This chain's CDR3 is CASSVSSGKGGNEQYF. The CDR3 bases are TGCGCCAGCAGCGTTTCTAGTGGGAAGGGAGGTAACGAGCAGTACTTC. Supplemented by reference TRBV5-1 and TRBJ2-7, the full variable domain reads KAGVTQTPRYLIKTRGQQVTLSCSPISGHRSVSWYQQTPGQGLQFLFEYFSETQRNKGNFPGRFSGRQFSNSRSEMNVSTLELGDSALYLCASSVSSGKGGNEQYFGPGTRLTVT.

This rearrangement joins TRBV16 to TRBJ1-2; 7 positions match TRBD1. Germline lookup yields CDR1 KGHSY and CDR2 FQNENV. This CDR3 spans 15 amino acids. V lost 3 bases and J lost 0; bases outside the gene matches: 4. The chain's CDR3 is CASSQTGLSNYGYTF. The CDR3 nucleotides are TGTGCCAGCAGCCAGACAGGGCTCTCTAACTATGGCTACACCTTC.

This clone showed up just a few times. The gene calls are TRBV30 and TRBJ1-1; TRBD1 agrees at 7 bases. The V gene's germline CDR1 is GTSNPN and CDR2 SVGIG (reference sequence). V was clipped by 0 bases and J by 1 base; unmatched bases: 5. The CDR3 consists of 15 residues. The CDR3 here is CAWSVGGTANTEAFF. CDR3 nucleotide sequence: TGTGCCTGGAGTGTCGGTGGGACAGCGAACACTGAAGCTTTCTTT.

The chain couples TRBV7-9 to TRBJ2-5, with 12 bases aligning to TRBD1. The CDR3 spans 17 residues. V lost 5 bases to trimming and J lost 4 bases; unmatched junction nucleotides: 11. Germline V gene sequence: CDR1 SEHNR, CDR2 FQNEAQ (reference sequence). This chain's CDR3 is CASSHDRDRGPGETQYF. The DNA for the CDR3 is TGTGCCAGCAGCCACGATAGGGACAGGGGGCCAGGAGAGACCCAGTACTTC.

This clone showed up just once. This chain links TRBV28 with TRBJ2-1; D is ambiguous. Germline assignment: CDR1 MDHEN and CDR2 SYDVKM. The V end was cut by 4 bases, the J end by 12 bases, with 10 bases between. This CDR3 has 11 amino acids. CDR3 protein: CASSSIRTQFF. The CDR3, as DNA: TGTGCCAGCAGTTCTATTCGAACGCAGTTCTTC.